The 32 T cell receptor beta chains below all came from one sample that was sequenced in a study of shared clonotypes between healthy human individuals. The protocol was immunoSEQ multiplex PCR, while the TCRdb copy is restricted to in-frame clones and leaves out a portion. Here the sample spans 2 million to 2.5 million clones, 95% being singletons. Sequenced material: naive CD4+ T cells sorted from blood. Subset in this sample: CD45RA+ positively selected. These receptor sequences come from a man aged 18 to 29 in good health.

The gene calls are TRBV11-2 and TRBJ2-7; 9 nucleotides match TRBD1. The V gene end was trimmed by 5 bases and the J gene end by 4 bases; junction bases not matched to a gene: 6. This CDR3 is built from 14 residues. CDR1 and CDR2 from the germline V gene are SGHAT and FQNNGV. CDR3 residues: CASSRDRVGYEQYF. The CDR3 region has the DNA TGTGCCAGCAGCCGGGACAGGGTGGGGTACGAGCAGTACTTC.

As for this clone: The junction and the germline gene differ at one end; a read error may be behind it. The rearrangement joins TRBV7-7 to TRBJ2-3; D uncertain. The CDR3 length is 12 residues. Per germline, CDR1 SSHAT and CDR2 FNYEAQ (reference sequence). CDR3 sequence: CASSSGTDTQYF. CDR3 DNA: TGTGCTAGCAGTTCCGGGACAGATACGCAGTATTTT.

The chain carries TRBV2 and TRBJ2-3; 12 positions agree with TRBD2. The CDR3 extends over 12 amino acids. Germline values: CDR1 SNHLY, CDR2 FYNNEI. Trimming took 8 bases from V and 7 from J; bases not matched to a gene: 1. CDR3 bases: TGTGCCAGCGGACTAGCGGGATATACGCAGTATTTT. It translates to CASGLAGYTQYF. The entire variable domain, with the rest obtained from reference TRBV2 and TRBJ2-3, is as follows: EPEVTQTPSHQVTQMGQEVILRCVPISNHLYFYWYRQILGQKVEFLVSFYNNEISEKSEIFDDQFSVERPDGSNFTLKIRSTKLEDSAMYFCASGLAGYTQYFGPGTRLTVL.

The genes are TRBV7-9 and TRBJ1-2; 7 bases are shared with TRBD1. The V segment lost 1 base and the J segment 14 bases; nucleotides outside the gene matches: 4. This CDR3 has 11 amino acids. Per germline, CDR1 SEHNR and CDR2 FQNEAQ (reference sequence). For the CDR3, the DNA is TGTGCCAGCAGCTTAGAGGGGGCTGAGACCTTC. This translates into CASSLEGAETF.

A remark on this clone: Other DNA sequences in the sample encode the same CDR3. V is TRBV30 and J is TRBJ2-5, with D possibly TRBD1 on 5 matching bases. The germline gives CDR1 GTSNPN, CDR2 SVGIG (reference sequence). V was cut by 2 bases and J by 1 base, with 8 bases left in between. CDR3 size: 13 residues. In DNA form, the CDR3 reads TGTGCCTGGAGTAACAGGCTCCAAGAGACCCAGTACTTC. This codes for CAWSNRLQETQYF.

A word on this clone: At the DNA level, this CDR3 is encoded by other sequences in the same sample as well. The chain is built from TRBV11-3 and TRBJ2-1; unclear D gene. CDR3 size: 13 residues. Per germline, CDR1 SGHNT and CDR2 YENEEA. V was shortened by 0 bases and J by 4 bases, with 4 bases between the two germline ends. CDR3 region: CASSLDSYNEQFF. In DNA, the CDR3 is TGTGCCAGCAGCTTAGACTCTTACAATGAGCAGTTCTTC.

The chain employs TRBV30 and TRBJ1-1; 10 bases are a match to TRBD1. V gave up 0 bases and J gave up 10 bases; unmatched junction bases: 5. Germline-derived CDR1 and CDR2 are GTSNPN and SVGIG (reference sequence). This CDR3 is built from 13 residues. The CDR3 reads CAWSVPWTGGAFF. Written as DNA, the CDR3 is TGTGCCTGGAGTGTACCCTGGACAGGGGGAGCTTTCTTT.

This clone was picked up one time. The rearrangement joins TRBV5-1 to TRBJ2-5, with 8 bases aligning to TRBD1. CDR1 and CDR2 (germline): SGHRS, YFSETQ. V trimming: 4 bases; J trimming: 4 bases; junction bases outside the gene matches: 6. CDR3 length equals 14 residues. In DNA, the CDR3 is TGCGCCAGCAGCATAGAGACAGGGGTAGAGACCCAGTACTTC. It translates to CASSIETGVETQYF.

Worth noting for this clone: Additional DNA sequences in this sample encode the identical CDR3. J is TRBJ1-3 and V is TRBV19; D uncertain. The V and J ends lost 1 base and 2 bases respectively, with 6 bases between them. This CDR3 has 14 residues. Germline V lookup: CDR1 LNHDA, CDR2 SQIVND (reference sequence). The DNA for the CDR3 is TGTGCCAGTAGTATAGGAACAGCTGGAAACACCATATATTTT. Amino acids: CASSIGTAGNTIYF. The full variable domain, its missing parts supplied by reference TRBV19 and TRBJ1-3, is DGGITQSPKYLFRKEGQNVTLSCEQNLNHDAMYWYRQDPGQGLRLIYYSQIVNDFQKGDIAEGYSVSREKKESFPLTVTSAQKNPTAFYLCASSIGTAGNTIYFGEGSWLTVV.

This clone was seen a single time. The J gene is TRBJ2-5, the V gene TRBV19; weak D call: TRBD1 (6 bases). Trimming took 5 bases from V and 1 from J, leaving 11 bases between them. From germline, CDR1 is LNHDA and CDR2 SQIVND (reference sequence). This CDR3 is built from 14 residues. CDR3 bases: TGTGCCAGTAGTCCCCGGGACACCCAAGAGACCCAGTACTTC. This translates into CASSPRDTQETQYF. The full variable domain, completed using reference TRBV19 and TRBJ2-5, is DGGITQSPKYLFRKEGQNVTLSCEQNLNHDAMYWYRQDPGQGLRLIYYSQIVNDFQKGDIAEGYSVSREKKESFPLTVTSAQKNPTAFYLCASSPRDTQETQYFGPGTRLLVL.

The rearrangement uses TRBV5-8 and TRBJ2-1, with 7 bases matching TRBD1. This CDR3 spans 14 amino acids. Germline V gives CDR1 SGHTS, CDR2 YDEGEE. With V trimmed by 4 bases and J by 7 bases, 8 bases remained unmatched. Here the CDR3 reads CASSANHRGNEQFF. In DNA form, the CDR3 reads TGTGCCAGCAGCGCAAACCACAGGGGTAATGAGCAGTTCTTC.

As DNA, the CDR3 is TGCGCCAGCAGCTTCACTACAGACCAAGAGACCCAGTACTTC. It yields the protein CASSFTTDQETQYF. V and J are TRBV5-1 and TRBJ2-5; unclear D gene. Per the germline V gene, CDR1 is SGHRS and CDR2 is YFSETQ. V was pared by 2 bases and J by 0 bases, with 8 bases between. The CDR3 is made up of 14 amino acids. Full variable domain (remainder filled in from reference TRBV5-1 and TRBJ2-5): KAGVTQTPRYLIKTRGQQVTLSCSPISGHRSVSWYQQTPGQGLQFLFEYFSETQRNKGNFPGRFSGRQFSNSRSEMNVSTLELGDSALYLCASSFTTDQETQYFGPGTRLLVL.

The chain joins TRBV5-1 to TRBJ1-2; D uncertain. Germline loops: CDR1 SGHRS, CDR2 YFSETQ. V was pared by 1 base and J by 6 bases, with 13 bases between. The CDR3 contains 14 residues. This CDR3 reads CASSLSGRSDGYTF. CDR3 bases: TGCGCCAGCAGCTTGTCAGGAAGGTCGGATGGCTACACCTTC.

The rearrangement links TRBV7-2 to TRBJ2-7; maybe TRBD2 (5 bases). V was shortened by 1 base and J by 2 bases, with 12 bases between the two germline ends. The length of the CDR3 is 15 residues. CDR1 and CDR2 (germline): SGHTA, FQGNSA. This chain's CDR3 is CASSLVRGETYEQYF. The CDR3 bases are TGTGCCAGCAGCTTAGTCCGTGGGGAGACCTACGAGCAGTACTTC.

The chain joins TRBV4-3 to TRBJ1-6, with 9 bases lining up with TRBD1. Trimming at V came to 3 bases and at J to 10 bases, leaving 10 bases not matched to a gene. This CDR3 is 16 amino acids long. Germline V gene sequence: CDR1 LGHNA, CDR2 YSLEER. In DNA, the CDR3 is TGCGCCAGCAGCCATTTAGGACAGGGGAGTTGGTCACCCCTCCACTTT. Protein product: CASSHLGQGSWSPLHF.

The chain uses TRBV30 and TRBJ2-1, with 7 bases that match TRBD2. The V gene end was trimmed by 0 bases and the J gene end by 8 bases; junction bases not matched to a gene: 10. The CDR3 loop spans 15 amino acids. Germline CDR1 and CDR2: GTSNPN and SVGIG (reference sequence). The CDR3 spells CAWSVLREGQYEQFF. The DNA of the CDR3 is TGTGCCTGGAGTGTACTCAGGGAGGGCCAGTATGAGCAGTTCTTC.

The V call is TRBV4-1, the J call TRBJ1-2; D is possibly TRBD1 (6 bases). CDR1 and CDR2 from the germline V gene are MGHRA and YSYEKL. The CDR3 runs 17 residues. V was trimmed by 0 bases and J by 0 bases, leaving 14 bases between them. The CDR3 protein is CASSQDKLGGANYGYTF. As DNA, the CDR3 is TGCGCCAGCAGCCAAGATAAGCTGGGGGGCGCTAACTATGGCTACACCTTC.

The rearrangement links TRBV2 to TRBJ2-3; 9 bases line up with TRBD1. Germline V lookup: CDR1 SNHLY, CDR2 FYNNEI. V lost 6 bases, J lost 4 bases, and 5 bases stayed unmatched. There are 14 residues in the CDR3. The DNA of the CDR3 is TGTGCCAGCAGGACAGGGGGGAGGGCAGATACGCAGTATTTT. Its translation is CASRTGGRADTQYF. The full variable domain, rest sourced from reference TRBV2 and TRBJ2-3, is EPEVTQTPSHQVTQMGQEVILRCVPISNHLYFYWYRQILGQKVEFLVSFYNNEISEKSEIFDDQFSVERPDGSNFTLKIRSTKLEDSAMYFCASRTGGRADTQYFGPGTRLTVL.

This chain uses TRBV6-1 with TRBJ2-7, with a tentative D call TRBD2 (6 bases). The CDR3 is 15 amino acids. With 7 bases removed from V and 2 bases from J, the gap between germline ends came to 18 bases. The germline gives CDR1 MNHNS, CDR2 SASEGT. This CDR3 reads CASTSWERGTYEQYF. Here the CDR3 DNA reads TGTGCCAGCACCTCCTGGGAACGGGGGACCTACGAGCAGTACTTC.

The chain couples TRBV25-1 to TRBJ2-5; D is perhaps TRBD1 (5 bases). The J call may be mistaken, given a closer DNA end match to TRBJ2-7. The CDR3 is 14 residues long. Germline lookup yields CDR1 MGHDK and CDR2 SYGVNS. This CDR3 is CASSDDRGHYEQYF. CDR3 DNA: TGTGCCAGCAGTGACGACAGAGGACACTACGAGCAGTACTTC.

This chain uses TRBV5-1 with TRBJ2-5; the match to TRBD2 covers 9 bases. V shed 6 bases, J shed 0 bases, and the junction held 9 bases outside the gene matches. Germline V gives CDR1 SGHRS, CDR2 YFSETQ. The CDR3 is made up of 16 amino acids. CDR3 region: CASNMGASGDQETQYF. CDR3 coding DNA: TGCGCCAGCAACATGGGGGCTAGCGGGGACCAAGAGACCCAGTACTTC.

For the CDR3, the DNA is TGTGCCAGCTCAGAGGGGTCAGGTGAAAAACTGTTTTTT. Its protein product is CASSEGSGEKLFF. This chain connects TRBV18 to TRBJ1-4; D possibly corresponds to TRBD1 (5 bases). CDR3 length equals 13 residues. Trimming cost V 5 bases and J 7 bases, with 11 bases left between them. Germline assignment: CDR1 KGHSH and CDR2 LQKENI.

The chain uses TRBV2 and TRBJ1-2; 9 bases align to TRBD1. The ends lost 4 bases at V and 4 bases at J; junction bases unmatched: 1. The germline V gene encodes CDR1 SNHLY and CDR2 FYNNEI. This CDR3 spans 13 amino acids. CDR3 region: CASSVDRGYGYTF. CDR3 coding DNA: TGTGCCAGCAGTGTGGACAGGGGCTATGGCTACACCTTC.

The chain carries TRBV14 and TRBJ2-7, with 7 bases aligning to TRBD2. The CDR3 contains 18 residues. V shed 1 base and J 7 bases; nucleotides not matched to a gene: 19. Germline CDR1 SGHDN, CDR2 FVKESK. The CDR3 bases are TGTGCCAGCAGCCAAGGAGGCAGAAGCTGGGCGGGGGTCCGTGAGCAGTACTTC. Its translation is CASSQGGRSWAGVREQYF. The full variable domain, completed using reference TRBV14 and TRBJ2-7, is EAGVTQFPSHSVIEKGQTVTLRCDPISGHDNLYWYRRVMGKEIKFLLHFVKESKQDESGMPNNRFLAERTGGTYSTLKVQPAELEDSGVYFCASSQGGRSWAGVREQYFGPGTRLTVT.

A single count supports this clone. The V call is TRBV6-6, the J call TRBJ2-7; the D gene is possibly TRBD2 (6 bases). Looked up from germline, CDR1 is MNHNY and CDR2 is SVGAGI (reference sequence). CDR3 length: 16 residues. The germline V and J ends were trimmed by 2 bases and 2 bases, with 16 bases remaining between them. The CDR3 is CASSYPLGGPPYEQYF. Here the CDR3 DNA reads TGTGCCAGCAGTTACCCCCTGGGGGGTCCCCCCTACGAGCAGTACTTC.

The genes are TRBV18 and TRBJ2-1; D is ambiguous. This CDR3 is built from 16 residues. Between the trimmed V and J ends, which lost 0 bases and 3 bases, there was a span of 12 bases. Germline V gene sequence: CDR1 KGHSH, CDR2 LQKENI. CDR3 DNA sequence: TGTGCCAGCTCACCACCGGAGAGCGTGATCTACAATGAGCAGTTCTTC. It encodes CASSPPESVIYNEQFF.

The rearrangement links TRBV6-4 to TRBJ2-5, with 10 bases that match TRBD1. The CDR3 totals 18 residues. Germline V gives CDR1 MRHNA, CDR2 SNTAGT. V lost 8 bases and J lost 5; bases outside the gene matches: 20. The CDR3 spells CASPGGQGVCNGWETQYF. The CDR3 region has the DNA TGTGCCAGCCCGGGCGGACAGGGGGTGTGTAATGGCTGGGAGACCCAGTACTTC.

The CDR3 DNA is TGTGCCAGCAGCCCGGACAGGGAAGTTTCCTACGAGCAGTACTTC. Translated, it gives CASSPDREVSYEQYF. The rearrangement links TRBV28 to TRBJ2-7; 8 bases are a match to TRBD1. V gave up 6 bases and J gave up 1 base; unmatched junction bases: 8. The CDR3 is 15 amino acids. Germline CDR1 is MDHEN and CDR2 is SYDVKM.

To note about this clone: The sample holds other DNA sequences that translate to the same CDR3. This chain links TRBV28 with TRBJ1-2; D unresolved. This CDR3 spans 13 amino acids. V shed 6 bases and J shed 0 bases, with 8 bases lying between them. Germline CDR1 is MDHEN and CDR2 is SYDVKM. As DNA, the CDR3 is TGTGCCAGCAGATCCCCTACTAACTATGGCTACACCTTC. Protein: CASRSPTNYGYTF.

V is TRBV18 and J is TRBJ1-6; D ambiguous. The germline CDR1 and CDR2 sequences are KGHSH and LQKENI. The ends were cut back, 6 bases at V and 1 base at J, with 19 bases in the middle. There are 18 residues in the CDR3. This chain's CDR3 is CASSLADLTGSYNSPLHF. CDR3 sequence (DNA): TGTGCCAGCTCCCTAGCGGACCTGACGGGTTCCTATAATTCACCCCTCCACTTT.

The chain joins TRBV7-2 to TRBJ2-5, with TRBD2 as a possible D gene (6 bases). This CDR3 has 12 residues. Per germline, CDR1 SGHTA and CDR2 FQGNSA. Trimming pared 6 bases from V and 1 base from J, leaving 6 bases between. CDR3 amino acids: CASSSGQETQYF. DNA of the CDR3: TGTGCCAGCAGTAGCGGCCAAGAGACCCAGTACTTC.

CDR3 residues: CASSFNGAQYF. CDR3 sequence (DNA): TGTGCCAGCAGCTTTAATGGGGCTCAGTACTTC. The chain links TRBV7-2 to TRBJ2-7; D might be TRBD1 (5 bases). V lost 3 bases, J lost 10 bases, and 10 bases lay in between. CDR3 size: 11 residues. Germline-derived CDR1 and CDR2 are SGHTA and FQGNSA.